These 6 T cell receptor beta chains originate from one sample sequenced in a study of neoadjuvant anti-PD-1 for oral cavity cancer. The method was immunoSEQ multiplex PCR; TCRdb's version includes in-frame clones alone and lacks a portion of them. Of 17,000 or so clones in the sample, 64% are singletons; the top ten hold about 3%. The sequencing used PBMCs, collected before nivolumab (anti-PD-1) treatment. The receptors come from a person aged 35-80 years with oral cavity squamous cell carcinoma.

The chain joins TRBV11-2 to TRBJ1-1, with a tentative D call TRBD1 (6 bases). Trimming stripped 3 bases from V and 2 bases from J, with 16 bases between. Germline CDR1 SGHAT, CDR2 FQNNGV. The length of the CDR3 is 16 residues. This CDR3 is CASSFRGTVGNTEAFF. CDR3 coding DNA: TGTGCCAGCAGCTTTAGGGGGACGGTGGGTAACACTGAAGCTTTCTTT.

This CDR3 reads CASSYSGGVKTQYF. In DNA, the CDR3 is TGTGCCAGCAGTTACTCAGGAGGGGTCAAGACCCAGTACTTC. The chain is built from TRBV6-5 and TRBJ2-5, with D possibly TRBD2 on 6 matching bases. This CDR3 is built from 14 residues. The germline gives CDR1 MNHEY, CDR2 SVGAGI. V was cut by 0 bases and J by 6 bases, with 11 bases left in between.

The chain joins TRBV11-2 to TRBJ2-7; D not resolved. Germline V CDR1 and CDR2: SGHAT, FQNNGV. The CDR3 is made up of 13 amino acids. V lost 5 bases, J lost 3 bases, and 11 bases lay in between. The CDR3 is CASSLGLDYEQYF. CDR3 DNA sequence: TGTGCCAGCAGCCTCGGTTTGGACTACGAGCAGTACTTC.

V usage is TRBV29-1 and J usage is TRBJ2-7; 11 nucleotides agree with TRBD1. The length of the CDR3 is 12 residues. CDR1 is SQVTM and CDR2 is ANQGSEA in the germline V gene. The V gene end was trimmed by 7 bases and the J gene end by 3 bases; junction bases not matched to a gene: 2. The CDR3, as DNA: TGCAGCGGGGGGACAGGGGGCTACGAGCAGTACTTC. Residues: CSGGTGGYEQYF.

The rearrangement joins TRBV5-5 to TRBJ2-7; a possible D gene is TRBD1 (6 bases). This CDR3 has 15 amino acids. Germline loops: CDR1 SGHKS, CDR2 YYEKEE (reference sequence). V was trimmed by 3 bases and J by 0 bases, leaving 13 bases between them. The CDR3 is CASSSTGLSSYEQYF. The CDR3 region has the DNA TGTGCCAGCAGCTCCACAGGGTTAAGCTCCTACGAGCAGTACTTC.

The chain couples TRBV9 to TRBJ2-7; 7 bases are a match to TRBD1. There are 15 residues in the CDR3. Germline V CDR1 and CDR2: SGDLS, YYNGEE. Trimming took 0 bases from V and 2 from J; bases not matched to a gene: 5. CDR3 in amino acids: CASSVGAGGTYEQYF. The CDR3 coding sequence is TGTGCCAGCAGCGTAGGGGCAGGGGGTACCTACGAGCAGTACTTC.